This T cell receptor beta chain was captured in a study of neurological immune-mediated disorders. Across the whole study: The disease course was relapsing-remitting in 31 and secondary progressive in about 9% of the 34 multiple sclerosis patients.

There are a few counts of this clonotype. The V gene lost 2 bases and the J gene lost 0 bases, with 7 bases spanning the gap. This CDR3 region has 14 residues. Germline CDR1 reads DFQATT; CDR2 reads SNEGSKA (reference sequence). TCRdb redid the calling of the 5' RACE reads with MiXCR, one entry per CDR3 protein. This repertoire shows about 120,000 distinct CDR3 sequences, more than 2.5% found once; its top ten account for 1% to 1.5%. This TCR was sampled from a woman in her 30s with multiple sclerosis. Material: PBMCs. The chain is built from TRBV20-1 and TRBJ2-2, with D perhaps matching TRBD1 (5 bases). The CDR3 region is CSARSGTNTGELFF. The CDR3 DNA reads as TGCAGTGCTAGATCAGGGACGAACACCGGGGAGCTGTTTTTT.